Below are 12 T cell receptor beta chains sequenced from a single sample in a study of beta chain features in type 1 diabetes. Findings of the study overall: Within each of all four CD4+ subsets, Type 1 diabetes patients had TCRB CDR3s that were moderately but significantly shorter.

These TCRs' antigens remain unknown. Reverse transcription of all isolated RNA meant that expressed TCRB transcripts were sequenced. The protocol was immunoSEQ multiplex PCR, while the TCRdb copy is restricted to in-frame clones and leaves out a portion. Of roughly 300,000 clones in the sample, approximately 9.9% were seen once. Specimen: central memory CD4+ T cells from blood. These TCRs come from a man between 25 and 39 years old with type 1 diabetes.

This clone came up a few times. This chain joins TRBV5-1 and TRBJ2-7; tentatively, D is TRBD1 or TRBD2 (5 bases each). Between the trimmed V and J ends, which lost 4 bases and 3 bases, there was a span of 14 bases. This CDR3 spans 14 amino acids. Per the germline V gene, CDR1 is SGHRS and CDR2 is YFSETQ. CDR3 loop: CASSVVGDHYEQYF. CDR3 sequence (DNA): TGCGCCAGCAGCGTTGTAGGGGACCACTACGAGCAGTACTTC.

This clone occurred a few times. The chain employs TRBV30 and TRBJ1-1, with D perhaps TRBD1 (6 bases). Germline assignment: CDR1 GTSNPN and CDR2 SVGIG (reference sequence). Trimming shortened V by 8 bases and J by 6 bases, and 13 bases separated the two germline ends. This CDR3 contains 11 residues. The CDR3 region has the DNA TGTGCCCGGACCTACAGGGCTGAAGCTTTCTTT. Encoded protein: CARTYRAEAFF. The whole variable domain, filled in from reference TRBV30 and TRBJ1-1, reads SQTIHQWPATLVQPVGSPLSLECTVEGTSNPNLYWYRQAAGRGLQLLFYSVGIGQISSEVPQNLSASRPQDRQFILSSKKLLLSDSGFYLCARTYRAEAFFGQGTRLTVV.

This clone occurred a few times. The rearrangement joins TRBV29-1 to TRBJ1-4, with a tentative D call TRBD1 (6 bases). V lost 4 bases and J lost 8, with 8 bases in between. The CDR3 is made up of 11 amino acids. Germline CDR1 is SQVTM and CDR2 is ANQGSEA. The CDR3 DNA sequence: TGCAGCGTTGTGCAGGGGGAAAAACTGTTTTTT. Protein product: CSVVQGEKLFF.

The rearrangement joins TRBV9 to TRBJ2-3, with D tentatively TRBD2 (6 bases). V shed 4 bases and J shed 6 bases, with 18 bases lying between them. Germline CDR1 SGDLS, CDR2 YYNGEE. CDR3 length: 15 amino acids. The CDR3 coding sequence is TGTGCCAGCAGCCGCACAGGAGGGACGACGGATACGCAGTATTTT. It codes for CASSRTGGTTDTQYF.

This clone was detected ten times or more. The rearrangement links TRBV2 to TRBJ2-7; unclear D gene. Trimming stripped 3 bases from V and 0 bases from J, with 0 bases between. Germline CDR1 reads SNHLY; CDR2 reads FYNNEI. The CDR3 consists of 11 residues. The CDR3 sequence: CASSDSYEQYF. CDR3 DNA sequence: TGTGCCAGCAGTGACTCCTACGAGCAGTACTTC.

A remark on this clone: Different DNA sequences within this sample yield the same CDR3. The gene calls are TRBV11-2 and TRBJ2-7; perhaps D is TRBD1 or TRBD2 (6 bases each). The CDR3 is made up of 15 amino acids. V was pared by 0 bases and J by 2 bases, with 11 bases between. From germline, CDR1 is SGHAT and CDR2 FQNNGV. The CDR3 loop is CASSLEEGETYEQYF. As DNA, the CDR3 is TGTGCCAGCAGCTTAGAGGAGGGGGAAACCTACGAGCAGTACTTC.

This clone was observed a handful of times. This sequence joins TRBV7-2 and TRBJ2-5; TRBD2 matches 15 bases. Germline CDR1 is SGHTA and CDR2 is FQGNSA. This CDR3 is built from 17 residues. V lost 1 base, J lost 5 bases, and 5 bases stayed unmatched. CDR3 DNA: TGTGCCAGCAGCTTAGTAGTCGGACTAGCGGGAGGGGAGACCCAGTACTTC. Translated, it gives CASSLVVGLAGGETQYF.

The chain employs TRBV7-8 and TRBJ2-3; D uncertain. CDR1 and CDR2 (germline): SGHVS, FQNEAQ. CDR3 length equals 13 residues. V lost 5 bases, J lost 8 bases, and 14 bases lay in between. Here the CDR3 DNA reads TGTGCCAGCAGCGGGCAGACCGGCCGTACGCAGTATTTT. It specifies CASSGQTGRTQYF.

This clone appeared a few times. The chain carries TRBV6-5 and TRBJ1-1, with 9 positions matching TRBD1. V lost 7 bases to trimming and J lost 7 bases; unmatched junction nucleotides: 10. The CDR3 runs 14 residues. CDR1 MNHEY and CDR2 SVGAGI come from the germline V gene. The DNA for the CDR3 is TGTGCCAGCAACCTTAACAGGGGGCTGAATGAAGCTTTCTTT. Encoded protein: CASNLNRGLNEAFF.

The V call is TRBV28, the J call TRBJ2-7, with TRBD1 matching 8 bases. CDR1 is MDHEN and CDR2 is SYDVKM in the germline V gene. After removal of 5 bases from V and 9 bases from J, the junction contained 15 bases not matched to a gene. The CDR3 has 15 residues. CDR3 region: CASSPSTPRGLVQYF. The DNA for the CDR3 is TGTGCCAGCAGTCCTTCTACCCCCAGGGGGCTAGTGCAGTACTTC.

This clone turned up a few times. For the CDR3, the DNA is TGTGCCAGCAGTTTACTAGGGACAGGGAACACTGAAGCTTTCTTT. Its translation: CASSLLGTGNTEAFF. V gene TRBV27 combines with J gene TRBJ1-1, with 8 bases matching TRBD1. Germline V gene sequence: CDR1 MNHEY, CDR2 SMNVEV (reference sequence). The CDR3 has 15 residues. V was pared by 2 bases and J by 1 base, with 3 bases of the junction left unmatched.

The V and J genes are TRBV11-2 and TRBJ2-7; perhaps D is TRBD1 or TRBD2 (7 bases each). Deletions cut 5 bases from V and 1 base from J, with 18 bases between. Per the germline V gene, CDR1 is SGHAT and CDR2 is FQNNGV. This CDR3 spans 16 amino acids. Here the CDR3 reads CASSAQTGRASYEQYF. Written as DNA, the CDR3 is TGTGCCAGCAGCGCCCAGACAGGGAGGGCGTCCTACGAGCAGTACTTC.